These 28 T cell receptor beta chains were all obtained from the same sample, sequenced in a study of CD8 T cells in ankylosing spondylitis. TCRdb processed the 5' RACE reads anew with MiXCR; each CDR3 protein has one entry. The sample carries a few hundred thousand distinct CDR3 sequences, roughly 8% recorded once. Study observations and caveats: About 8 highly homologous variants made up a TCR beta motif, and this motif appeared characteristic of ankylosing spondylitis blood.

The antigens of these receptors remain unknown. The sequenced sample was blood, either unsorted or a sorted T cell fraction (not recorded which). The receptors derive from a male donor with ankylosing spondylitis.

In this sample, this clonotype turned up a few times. CDR3 loop: CASSLSPGQRTTQYF. CDR3 sequence (DNA): TGTGCCAGCAGTTTGAGCCCGGGACAAAGAACGACCCAGTACTTC. J is TRBJ2-5 and V is TRBV28; weak D call: TRBD1 (6 bases). Germline CDR1 MDHEN, CDR2 SYDVKM. This CDR3 is built from 15 residues. Trimming stripped 3 bases from V and 7 bases from J, with 18 bases between.

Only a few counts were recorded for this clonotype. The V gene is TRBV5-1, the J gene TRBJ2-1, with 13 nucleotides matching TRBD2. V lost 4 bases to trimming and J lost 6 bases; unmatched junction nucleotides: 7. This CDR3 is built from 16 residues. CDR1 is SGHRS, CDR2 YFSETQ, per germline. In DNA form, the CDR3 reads TGCGCCAGCAGCCCGGCGGGACTAGCGGGGACCAATGAGCAGTTCTTC. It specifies CASSPAGLAGTNEQFF.

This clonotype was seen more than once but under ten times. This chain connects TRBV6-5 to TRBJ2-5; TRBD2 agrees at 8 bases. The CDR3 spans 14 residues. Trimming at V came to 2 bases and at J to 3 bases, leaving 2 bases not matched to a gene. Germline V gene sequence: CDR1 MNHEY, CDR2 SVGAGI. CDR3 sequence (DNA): TGTGCCAGCAGTTACGAACTAGCGGAAGAGACCCAGTACTTC. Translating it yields CASSYELAEETQYF.

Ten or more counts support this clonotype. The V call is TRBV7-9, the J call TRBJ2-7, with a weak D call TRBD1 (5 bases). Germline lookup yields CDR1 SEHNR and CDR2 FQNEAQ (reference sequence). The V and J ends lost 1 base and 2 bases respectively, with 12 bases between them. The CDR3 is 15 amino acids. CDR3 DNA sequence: TGTGCCAGCAGCTTAGGGAACCGACAGCCCTACGAGCAGTACTTC. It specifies CASSLGNRQPYEQYF.

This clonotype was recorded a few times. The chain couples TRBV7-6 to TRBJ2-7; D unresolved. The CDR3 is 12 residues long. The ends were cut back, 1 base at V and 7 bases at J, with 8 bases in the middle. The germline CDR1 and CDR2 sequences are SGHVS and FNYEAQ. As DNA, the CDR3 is TGTGCCAGCAGCTTAGATGTAGGGGAGCAGTACTTC. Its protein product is CASSLDVGEQYF.

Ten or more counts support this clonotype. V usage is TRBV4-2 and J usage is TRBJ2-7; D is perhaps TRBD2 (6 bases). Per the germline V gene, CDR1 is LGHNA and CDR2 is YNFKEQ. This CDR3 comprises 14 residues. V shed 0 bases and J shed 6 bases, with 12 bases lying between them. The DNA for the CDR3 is TGTGCCAGCAGCCAAGATATGGGGGGACGCGAGCAGTACTTC. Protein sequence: CASSQDMGGREQYF.

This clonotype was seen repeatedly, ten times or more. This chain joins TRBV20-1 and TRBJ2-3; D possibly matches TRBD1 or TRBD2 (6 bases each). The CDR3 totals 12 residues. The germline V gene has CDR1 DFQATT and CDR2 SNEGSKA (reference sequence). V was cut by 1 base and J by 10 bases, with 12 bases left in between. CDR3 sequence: CSARGGASSQYF. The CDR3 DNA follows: TGCAGTGCTAGAGGGGGGGCTAGCTCGCAGTATTTT.

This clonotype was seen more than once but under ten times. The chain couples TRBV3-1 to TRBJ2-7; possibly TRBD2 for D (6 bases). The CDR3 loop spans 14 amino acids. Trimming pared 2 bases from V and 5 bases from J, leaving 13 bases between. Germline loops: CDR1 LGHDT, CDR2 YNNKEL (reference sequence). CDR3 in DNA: TGTGCCAGCAGCCAATCGGGGGAAAGGGACGAGCAGTACTTC. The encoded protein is CASSQSGERDEQYF.

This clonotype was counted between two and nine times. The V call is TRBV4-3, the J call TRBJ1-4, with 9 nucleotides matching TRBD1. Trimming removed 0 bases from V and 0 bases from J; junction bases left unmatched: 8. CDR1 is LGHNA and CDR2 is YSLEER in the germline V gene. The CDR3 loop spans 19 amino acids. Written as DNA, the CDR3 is TGCGCCAGCAGCCAAGATTTAGGACAGGGGCTCGCAACTAATGAAAAACTGTTTTTT. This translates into CASSQDLGQGLATNEKLFF.

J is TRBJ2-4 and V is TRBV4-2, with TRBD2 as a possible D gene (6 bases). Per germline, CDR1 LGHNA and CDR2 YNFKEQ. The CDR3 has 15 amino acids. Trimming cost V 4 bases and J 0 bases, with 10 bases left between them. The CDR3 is CASSRRDLAKNIQYF. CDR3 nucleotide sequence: TGTGCCAGCAGCCGGCGGGACTTAGCCAAAAACATTCAGTACTTC.

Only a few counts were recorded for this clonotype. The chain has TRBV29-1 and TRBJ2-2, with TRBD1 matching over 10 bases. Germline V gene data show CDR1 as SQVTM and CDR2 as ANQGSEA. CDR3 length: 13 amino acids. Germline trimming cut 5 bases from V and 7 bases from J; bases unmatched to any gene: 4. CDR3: CSVRQGAGGELFF. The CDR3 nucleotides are TGCAGCGTTCGACAGGGGGCTGGCGGGGAGCTGTTTTTT.

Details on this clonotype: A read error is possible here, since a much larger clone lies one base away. CDR3: CASSYGAGELFF. CDR3 sequence (DNA): TGTGCCAGCAGTTACGGGGCCGGGGAGCTGTTTTTT. This sequence joins TRBV6-5 and TRBJ2-2; D is unclear. Trimming stripped 2 bases from V and 6 bases from J, with 4 bases between. Germline CDR1 and CDR2: MNHEY and SVGAGI. The CDR3 covers 12 residues.

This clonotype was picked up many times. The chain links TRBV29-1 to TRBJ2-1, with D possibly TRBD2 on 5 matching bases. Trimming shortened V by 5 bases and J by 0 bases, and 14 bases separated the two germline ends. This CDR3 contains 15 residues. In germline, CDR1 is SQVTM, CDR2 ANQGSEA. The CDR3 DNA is TGCAGCGTTTGGGAGCGGCGACACTCCTACAATGAGCAGTTCTTC. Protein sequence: CSVWERRHSYNEQFF.

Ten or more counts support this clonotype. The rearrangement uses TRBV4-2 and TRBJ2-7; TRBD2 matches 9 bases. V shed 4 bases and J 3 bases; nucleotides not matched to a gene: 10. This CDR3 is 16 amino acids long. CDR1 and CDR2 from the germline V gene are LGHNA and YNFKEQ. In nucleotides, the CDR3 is TGTGCCAGCAGCCTCGGACCTGGGACTAGCAGCTACGAGCAGTACTTC. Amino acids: CASSLGPGTSSYEQYF.

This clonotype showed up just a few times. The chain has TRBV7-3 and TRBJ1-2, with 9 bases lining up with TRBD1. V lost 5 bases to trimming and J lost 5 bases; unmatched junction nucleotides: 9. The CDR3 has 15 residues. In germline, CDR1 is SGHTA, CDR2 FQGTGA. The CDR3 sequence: CASSPGTGSKYGYTF. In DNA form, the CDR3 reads TGTGCCAGCAGCCCCGGGACAGGGAGCAAATATGGCTACACCTTC.

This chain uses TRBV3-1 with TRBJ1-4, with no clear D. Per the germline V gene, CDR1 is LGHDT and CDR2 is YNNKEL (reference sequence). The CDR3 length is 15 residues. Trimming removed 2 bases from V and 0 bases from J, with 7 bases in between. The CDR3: CASSQSWATNEKLFF. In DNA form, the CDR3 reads TGTGCCAGCAGCCAAAGCTGGGCAACTAATGAAAAACTGTTTTTT.

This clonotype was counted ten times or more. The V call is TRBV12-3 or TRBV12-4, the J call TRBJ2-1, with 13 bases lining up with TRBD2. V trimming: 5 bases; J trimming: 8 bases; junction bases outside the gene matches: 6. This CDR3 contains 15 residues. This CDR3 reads CASSRLAGGFDEQFF. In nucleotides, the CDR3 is TGTGCCAGCAGTCGACTAGCGGGAGGTTTTGATGAGCAGTTCTTC.

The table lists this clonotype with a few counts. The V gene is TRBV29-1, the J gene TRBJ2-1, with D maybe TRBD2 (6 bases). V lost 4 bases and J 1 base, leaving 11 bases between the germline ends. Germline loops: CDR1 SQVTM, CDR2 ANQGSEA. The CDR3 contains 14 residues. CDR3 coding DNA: TGCAGCGTTGTACGGGGGAGTTCCTACAATGAGCAGTTCTTC. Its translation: CSVVRGSSYNEQFF.

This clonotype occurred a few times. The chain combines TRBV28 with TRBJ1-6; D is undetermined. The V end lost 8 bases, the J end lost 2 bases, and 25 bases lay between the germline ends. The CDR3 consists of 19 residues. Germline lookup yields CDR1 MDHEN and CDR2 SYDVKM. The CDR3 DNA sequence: TGTGCCAGCCTAAACCCGCGGCAGGCTAGGAGTCCCTATAATTCACCCCTCCACTTT. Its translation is CASLNPRQARSPYNSPLHF. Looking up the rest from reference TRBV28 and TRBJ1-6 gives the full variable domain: DVKVTQSSRYLVKRTGEKVFLECVQDMDHENMFWYRQDPGLGLRLIYFSYDVKMKEKGDIPEGYSVSREKKERFSLILESASTNQTSMYLCASLNPRQARSPYNSPLHFGNGTRLTVT.

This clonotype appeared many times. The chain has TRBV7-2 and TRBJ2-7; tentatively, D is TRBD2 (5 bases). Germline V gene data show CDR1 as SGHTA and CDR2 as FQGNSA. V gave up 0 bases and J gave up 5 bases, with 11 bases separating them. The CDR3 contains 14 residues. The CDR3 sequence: CASSLARALNEQYF. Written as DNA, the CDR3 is TGTGCCAGCAGCTTAGCGAGGGCGCTAAACGAGCAGTACTTC.

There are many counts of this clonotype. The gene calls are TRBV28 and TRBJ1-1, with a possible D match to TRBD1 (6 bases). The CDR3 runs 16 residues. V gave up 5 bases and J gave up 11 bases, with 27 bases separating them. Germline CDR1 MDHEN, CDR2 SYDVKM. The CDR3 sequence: CASSVPQGGMRPGAFF. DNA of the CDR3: TGTGCCAGCAGTGTACCCCAAGGGGGGATGAGACCGGGGGCTTTCTTT. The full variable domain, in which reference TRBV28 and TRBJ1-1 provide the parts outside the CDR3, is DVKVTQSSRYLVKRTGEKVFLECVQDMDHENMFWYRQDPGLGLRLIYFSYDVKMKEKGDIPEGYSVSREKKERFSLILESASTNQTSMYLCASSVPQGGMRPGAFFGQGTRLTVV.

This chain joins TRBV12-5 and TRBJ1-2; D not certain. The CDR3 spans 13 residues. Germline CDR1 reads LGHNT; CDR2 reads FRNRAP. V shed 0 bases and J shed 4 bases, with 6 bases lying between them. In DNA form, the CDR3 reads TGTGCTAGTGGTTTGGTCAGCCGCTATGGCTACACCTTC. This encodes CASGLVSRYGYTF.

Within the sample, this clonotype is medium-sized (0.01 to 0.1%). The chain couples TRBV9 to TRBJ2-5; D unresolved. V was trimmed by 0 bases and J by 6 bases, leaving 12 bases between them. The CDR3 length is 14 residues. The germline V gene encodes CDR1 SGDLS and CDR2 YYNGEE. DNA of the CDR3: TGTGCCAGCAGCGTAGGGAACGACCGAAAGACCCAGTACTTC. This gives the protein CASSVGNDRKTQYF.

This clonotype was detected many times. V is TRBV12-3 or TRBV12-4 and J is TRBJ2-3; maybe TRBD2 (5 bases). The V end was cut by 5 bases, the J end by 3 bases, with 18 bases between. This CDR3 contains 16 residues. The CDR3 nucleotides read TGTGCCAGCAGTGCCGCCGGAGCTCGCGGGACAGATACGCAGTATTTT. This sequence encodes CASSAAGARGTDTQYF.

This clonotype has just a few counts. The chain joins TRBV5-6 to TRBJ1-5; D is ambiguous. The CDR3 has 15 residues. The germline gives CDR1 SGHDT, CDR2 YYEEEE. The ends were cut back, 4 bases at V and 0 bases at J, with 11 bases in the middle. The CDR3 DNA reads TGTGCCAGCAGCCCGCGGTTCTCTAGCAATCAGCCCCAGCATTTT. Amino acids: CASSPRFSSNQPQHF.

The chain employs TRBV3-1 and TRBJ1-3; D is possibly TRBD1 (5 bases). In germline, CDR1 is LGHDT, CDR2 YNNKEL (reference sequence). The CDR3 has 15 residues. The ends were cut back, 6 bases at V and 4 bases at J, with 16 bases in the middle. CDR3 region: CASSTTEGPGNTIYF. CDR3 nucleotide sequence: TGTGCCAGCAGTACGACGGAGGGGCCAGGAAACACCATATATTTT.

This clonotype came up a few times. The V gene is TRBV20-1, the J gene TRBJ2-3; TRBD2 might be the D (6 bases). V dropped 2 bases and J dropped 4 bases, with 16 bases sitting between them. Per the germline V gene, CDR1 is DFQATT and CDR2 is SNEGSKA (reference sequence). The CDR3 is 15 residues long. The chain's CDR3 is CSARNLRETADTQYF. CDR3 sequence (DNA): TGCAGTGCTAGAAATTTACGGGAGACTGCAGATACGCAGTATTTT.

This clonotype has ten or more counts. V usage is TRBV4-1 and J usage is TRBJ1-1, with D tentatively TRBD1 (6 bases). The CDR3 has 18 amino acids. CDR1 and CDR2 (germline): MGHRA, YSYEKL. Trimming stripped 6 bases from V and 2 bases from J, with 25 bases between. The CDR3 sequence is CASSPGPPHTGTNTEAFF. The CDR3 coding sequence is TGCGCCAGCAGTCCCGGCCCTCCGCACACAGGGACAAACACTGAAGCTTTCTTT.